This T cell receptor (beta chain) was recorded in a study of cytomegalovirus exposure and HLA in healthy donors. 60 Vbeta and 13 Jbeta primers were used in PCR. The protocol was immunoSEQ multiplex PCR, while the TCRdb copy is restricted to in-frame clones and leaves out a portion. The table lists 100,000 to 150,000 clones, about 80% of them singletons. General study results and limits: An analysis that came later showed most CMV-associated TCR beta chains appearing HLA-restricted. Later analysis indicated greater clonal expansion among HLA-associated TCR beta chains than among equally common other chains.

This clone was observed once. Its specificity is not known. CDR3 length: 11 amino acids. V lost 4 bases and J lost 5, with 6 bases in between. Germline V gene data show CDR1 as MDHEN and CDR2 as SYDVKM. This TCR came from a male donor in good health and CMV-seronegative. This chain joins TRBV28 and TRBJ2-7; D remains unclear. Sequencing was carried out using PBMCs. CDR3 amino acids: CASSSIHEQYF. In DNA, the CDR3 is TGTGCCAGCAGTTCTATACACGAGCAGTACTTC.